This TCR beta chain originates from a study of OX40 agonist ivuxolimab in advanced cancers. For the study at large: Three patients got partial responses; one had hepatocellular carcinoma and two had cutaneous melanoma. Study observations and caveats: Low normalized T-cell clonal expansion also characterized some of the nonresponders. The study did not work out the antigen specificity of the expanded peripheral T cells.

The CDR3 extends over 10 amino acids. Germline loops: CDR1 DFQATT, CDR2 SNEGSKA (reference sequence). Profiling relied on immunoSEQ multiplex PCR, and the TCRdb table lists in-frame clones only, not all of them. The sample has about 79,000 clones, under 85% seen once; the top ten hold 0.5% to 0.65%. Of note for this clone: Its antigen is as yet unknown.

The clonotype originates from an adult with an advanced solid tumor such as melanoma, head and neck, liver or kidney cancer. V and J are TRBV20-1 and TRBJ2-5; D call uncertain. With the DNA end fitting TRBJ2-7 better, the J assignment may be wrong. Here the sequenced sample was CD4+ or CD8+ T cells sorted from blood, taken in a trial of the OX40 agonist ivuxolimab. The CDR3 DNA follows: TGCAGTGCTAATCGGTACGAGCAGTACTTC. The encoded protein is CSANRYEQYF.